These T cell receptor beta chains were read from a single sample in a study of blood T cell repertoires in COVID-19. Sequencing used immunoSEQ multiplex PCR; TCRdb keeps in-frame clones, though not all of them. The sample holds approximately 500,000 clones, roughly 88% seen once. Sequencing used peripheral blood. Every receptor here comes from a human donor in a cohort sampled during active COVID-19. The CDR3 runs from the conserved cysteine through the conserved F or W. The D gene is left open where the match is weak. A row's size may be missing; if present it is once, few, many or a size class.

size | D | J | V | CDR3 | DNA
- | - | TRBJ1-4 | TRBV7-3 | CASSANSVDNEKLFF | TGTGCCAGCAGCGCTAATTCCGTCGATAATGAAAAACTGTTTTTT
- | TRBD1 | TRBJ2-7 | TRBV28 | CASSLAGGGYEQYF | TGTGCCAGCAGTTTGGCAGGGGGCGGGTACGAGCAGTACTTC
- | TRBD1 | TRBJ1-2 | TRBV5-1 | CASSLEGQGYGYTF | TGCGCCAGCAGCTTGGAGGGACAGGGATATGGCTACACCTTC
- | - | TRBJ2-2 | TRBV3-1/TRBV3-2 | CASSQDQYYTGELFF | TGTGCCAGCAGCCAAGATCAGTATTACACCGGGGAGCTGTTTTTT
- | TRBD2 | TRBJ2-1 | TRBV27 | CASSRQLAGGEQFF | TGTGCCAGCAGTCGCCAGCTAGCGGGAGGTGAGCAGTTCTTC
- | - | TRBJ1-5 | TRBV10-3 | CAISESGTQPQHF | TGTGCCATCAGTGAGTCGGGGACACAGCCCCAGCATTTT
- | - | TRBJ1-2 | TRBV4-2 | CASSQDAGRDYGYTF | TGTGCCAGCAGCCAAGACGCGGGGCGAGACTATGGCTACACCTTC
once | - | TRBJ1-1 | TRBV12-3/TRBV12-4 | CASRTGTKAFF | TGTGCCAGCAGAACCGGGACAAAAGCTTTCTTT
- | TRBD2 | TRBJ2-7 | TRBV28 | CASSLWGDGREQYF | TGTGCCAGCAGTTTATGGGGGGACGGGAGGGAGCAGTACTTC
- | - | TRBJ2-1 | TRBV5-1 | CASSSQGNEQFF | TGCGCCAGCAGCTCACAGGGAAATGAGCAGTTCTTC
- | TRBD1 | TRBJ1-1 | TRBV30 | CAWSPRQGEAFF | TGTGCCTGGAGTCCACGACAGGGGGAAGCTTTCTTT
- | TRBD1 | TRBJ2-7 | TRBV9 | CASSVGQGEIYEQYF | TGTGCCAGCAGCGTAGGACAGGGGGAAATCTACGAGCAGTACTTC
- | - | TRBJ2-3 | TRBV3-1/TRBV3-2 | CASSQVHTDTQYF | TGTGCCAGCAGCCAAGTTCACACAGATACGCAGTATTTT
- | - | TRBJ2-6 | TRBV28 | CASSLGGGSGANVLTF | TGTGCCAGCAGTTTGGGCGGGGGCTCGGGGGCCAACGTCCTGACTTTC
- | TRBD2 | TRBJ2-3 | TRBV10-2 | CASRVAGETDTQYF | TGCGCCAGCAGGGTAGCGGGAGAGACAGATACGCAGTATTTT
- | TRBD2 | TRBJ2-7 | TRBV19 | CASSSGRVNEQYF | TGTGCCAGTAGTTCCGGGAGGGTCAACGAGCAGTACTTC